The clone carrying this TCR delta chain was seen more than once but under ten times. TCRdb attributes to this sequence the protein of a much larger clone, which differs from the DNA translation at residue 3; a read error is likely, and the protein displayed is translated from the DNA. These data come from a study of gamma-delta T cells after stem cell transplantation. CDR1 and CDR2 from the germline V gene are GEAIGNYY and EKD. The CDR3 runs to 18 residues. TCRdb reprocessed the RT-PCR reads through CATT. The table shows approximately 2,500 delta-chain clones, with 3.1% occurring only once. The sequence came from a human donor. It is not recorded whose cells these are; they may come from a transplant donor. The sequencing input was gamma-delta T cells. The chain is built from TRDV2 and TRDJ1; 7 bases line up with TRDD3. CDR3 sequence: CARDGVLGTRTYTDKLIF. The DNA for the CDR3 is TGTGCCCGTGACGGAGTACTGGGGACCCGGACCTACACCGATAAACTCATCTTT.